This TCR beta chain emerged from a study of Ad26.COV2.S vaccination and SARS-CoV-2 variants. This clone has a single count. The target antigen is unknown. Sequencing was performed with immunoSEQ multiplex PCR; in TCRdb, only in-frame clones are kept and a portion is missing. In the table there are some 340,000 clones, about 86% of which are singletons. Study-level points and caveats: Estimates derived from TCR breadth and depth analyses may have underestimated total T cell responses. Vaccine recipients and placebo recipients showed similar non-spike TCR breadth.

Trimming stripped 3 bases from V and 3 bases from J, with 12 bases between. In germline, CDR1 is SGHKS, CDR2 YYEKEE (reference sequence). The CDR3 is 14 residues long. Treatment meaning: 19 received Ad26.COV2.S at low or high dose, single or two shots; about 5 received placebo; per-sample allocation not given. Repertoires come from day 63 after the first vaccine or placebo injection. This clonotype originated in a person aged 18-65 years who received the Ad26.COV2.S COVID-19 vaccine or a placebo. The chain combines TRBV5-5 with TRBJ1-2; the D gene is possibly TRBD1 (5 bases). The sample was peripheral blood, taken in a trial of Ad26.COV2.S vaccine versus placebo. The CDR3 DNA reads as TGTGCCAGCAGCTGGGGCAGTGTTGACTATGGCTACACCTTC. As protein: CASSWGSVDYGYTF. The entire variable domain, with the rest obtained from reference TRBV5-5 and TRBJ1-2, is as follows: DAGVTQSPTHLIKTRGQQVTLRCSPISGHKSVSWYQQVLGQGPQFIFQYYEKEERGRGNFPDRFSARQFPNYSSELNVNALLLGDSALYLCASSWGSVDYGYTFGSGTRLTVV.